This record concerns one T cell receptor (beta chain) sequence. The antigen remains unidentified. A much more abundant neighbour one base away suggests this may be a read error. The CDR3 is 12 residues long. Germline V CDR1 and CDR2: SGDLS, YYNGEE. The V gene lost 4 bases and the J gene lost 8 bases, with 12 bases spanning the gap. This sample is part of a study of blood T cells in healthy people across ages. Study-level points and caveats: As naive T cell percentage varied, TCR beta diversity correlated strongly with it.

A J-beta primer mix and a sample-barcoded 5' primer were used in a second PCR of about 6 to 12 cycles. TCRdb re-analysed the 5' RACE reads in MiXCR, keeping a single row per CDR3 protein. The repertoire holds fewer than 1,000,000 distinct CDR3 sequences, with roughly 44% as singletons. V usage is TRBV9 and J usage is TRBJ1-2; TRBD1 might be the D (5 bases). The sample consisted of blood. The source is a man in his sixties in good health. The CDR3, as DNA: TGTGCCAGCAGCATAGAGTGGGGGGGCTACACCTTC. Translating gives CASSIEWGGYTF. The entire variable domain, with the rest obtained from reference TRBV9 and TRBJ1-2, is as follows: DSGVTQTPKHLITATGQRVTLRCSPRSGDLSVYWYQQSLDQGLQFLIQYYNGEERAKGNILERFSAQQFPDLHSELNLSSLELGDSALYFCASSIEWGGYTFGSGTRLTVV.